This is a list of T cell receptor beta chains from one sample in a study of T cells in Graves' hyperthyroidism and ophthalmopathy. TCRdb called the multiplex PCR reads again in MiXCR, with one record for every CDR3 protein. The table records 490,000 or so distinct CDR3 sequences, roughly 16% of them present only once. Sequencing was performed on blood. The receptor source for this set is a woman younger than 45 with Graves' ophthalmopathy. Each CDR3 is given with its conserved first and last residue. A D gene is named only where the DNA matches it firmly. Part of the rows lack a size; the others show once, few, many or a class for expanded clones.

d_gene	abundance	v_gene	j_gene	CDR3nt	CDR3aa
-	few	TRBV20-1	TRBJ2-1	TGCAGTGCCCCTAGAGCGTCTGGAGATCAACGTGAGCAGTTCTTC	CSAPRASGDQREQFF
-	many	TRBV6-2/TRBV6-3	TRBJ2-1	TGTGCCAGCACGAGACTACTATACAATGAGCAGTTCTTC	CASTRLLYNEQFF
-	many	TRBV28	TRBJ2-7	TGTGCCAGCAGTTTCCTCGGGGTCTCCTACGAGCAGTACTTC	CASSFLGVSYEQYF
-	-	TRBV5-8	TRBJ2-1	TGTGCCAGCAGCGAGACAATCGATGAGCAGTTCTTC	CASSETIDEQFF
-	many	TRBV11-3	TRBJ2-2	TGTGCCAGCAGCTTAGCCGGGACTTTGAACACCGGGGAGCTGTTTTTT	CASSLAGTLNTGELFF
TRBD1	many	TRBV28	TRBJ2-4	TGTGCCAGCGTTCCGGGACAGGGATCCAAAAACATTCAGTACTTC	CASVPGQGSKNIQYF
-	few	TRBV30	TRBJ1-3	TGTGCCGGACAGACAGGTTTAGGAAACACCATATATTTT	CAGQTGLGNTIYF
-	many	TRBV5-8	TRBJ1-3	TGTGCCAGCAGCTTACAGGGCTCTGGAAACACCATATATTTT	CASSLQGSGNTIYF
TRBD1	-	TRBV12-3/TRBV12-4	TRBJ1-1	TGTGCCAGCAGGCGCAGACAGGGCACTGAAGCTTTCTTT	CASRRRQGTEAFF
TRBD1	many	TRBV5-1	TRBJ1-4	TGCGCCAGCAGCGATGGGACAGGGATGGGCGCTAATGAAAAACTGTTTTTT	CASSDGTGMGANEKLFF
-	few	TRBV29-1	TRBJ2-1	TGCAGCGTTGTTCCCGTGATTGGGCCAAAGGCGGCGCAGTTCTTC	CSVVPVIGPKAAQFF
TRBD1	few	TRBV7-9	TRBJ1-4	TGTGCCAGCAGCTCTGACAGGGTTGCTTACGAAAAACTGTTTTTT	CASSSDRVAYEKLFF
-	-	TRBV29-1	TRBJ1-1	TGCAGCGCCCGCAGGGCGGACACTGAAGCTTTCTTT	CSARRADTEAFF
TRBD2	many	TRBV10-3	TRBJ2-3	TGTGCCATCAGGGGGGGAGGGTCCTCCACAGATACGCAGTATTTT	CAIRGGGSSTDTQYF
TRBD1	many	TRBV2	TRBJ2-5	TGTGCCAGCAGCAGGGACAGGGCGGCCGGGGAGACCCAGTACTTC	CASSRDRAAGETQYF
-	-	TRBV28	TRBJ2-7	TGTGCCAGCAGCTGGGACCTCTACGAGCAGTACTTC	CASSWDLYEQYF
-	-	TRBV10-3	TRBJ2-7	TGTGCCACCACGGGACACCGAACCTACGAGCAGTACTTC	CATTGHRTYEQYF
-	once	TRBV11-3	TRBJ2-3	TGTGCCAGCAGCGCACCCTCCGAGGGCACAGATACGCAGTATTTT	CASSAPSEGTDTQYF
TRBD2	few	TRBV24-1	TRBJ2-2	TGTGCCACCAGTGCCAGCGGGGTTAACACCGGGGAGCTGTTTTTT	CATSASGVNTGELFF
-	many	TRBV28	TRBJ2-7	TGTGCCAGCAGTCCCACGGCAGCCCCCTACGAGCAGTACTTC	CASSPTAAPYEQYF
-	few	TRBV10-2	TRBJ2-7	TGCGCCAGCTATTCAACCACCGGAGCAGGCTTCCCCTACGAGCAGTACTTC	CASYSTTGAGFPYEQYF
TRBD1	many	TRBV5-1	TRBJ2-5	TGCGCCAGCAGCACCCGACAGGGGGACCAAGAGACCCAGTACTTC	CASSTRQGDQETQYF
-	many	TRBV28	TRBJ1-1	TGTGCCAGCAGTTTCAGTATTGGTGCAGTGAACACTGAAGCTTTCTTT	CASSFSIGAVNTEAFF
-	-	TRBV10-3	TRBJ1-2	TGTGCCATCAGGGTAGATGGGCTGCCTAACTATGGCTACACCTTC	CAIRVDGLPNYGYTF
TRBD2	-	TRBV6-2/TRBV6-3	TRBJ2-1	TGTGCCAGCAGTTACGAACCGCTAGCGGGAGTGTCCTCCTACAATGAGCAGTTCTTC	CASSYEPLAGVSSYNEQFF
-	many	TRBV7-2	TRBJ2-7	TGTGCCAGCAGCTCCGGGACACACTACGAGCAGTACTTC	CASSSGTHYEQYF
TRBD2	many	TRBV2	TRBJ2-1	TGTGCCAGCAGTGAATTAGGGACTAGCGGGAAAAATGAGCAGTTCTTC	CASSELGTSGKNEQFF
TRBD1	many	TRBV11-3	TRBJ2-2	TGTGCCAGCAGCTTAACGGACAGGGGAGAGGACACCGGGGAGCTGTTTTTT	CASSLTDRGEDTGELFF
TRBD1	many	TRBV6-1	TRBJ1-6	TGTGCCAGCAGTGAGGGACAGGGTTTGCTCTATTCACCCCTCCACTTT	CASSEGQGLLYSPLHF
-	many	TRBV18	TRBJ1-4	TGTGCCAGCTCACCGCAAAAGAATGAAAAACTGTTTTTT	CASSPQKNEKLFF
-	many	TRBV7-2	TRBJ2-5	TGTGCCAGCGTCGAGTTTCGAGGCGCGCGGGAGACCCAGTACTTC	CASVEFRGARETQYF
-	many	TRBV2	TRBJ2-3	TGTGCCAGCAGTGAAGCGCCCCCTGATCGAATGACTAGCACAGATACGCAGTATTTT	CASSEAPPDRMTSTDTQYF
-	-	TRBV3-1	TRBJ1-4	TGTGCCAGCAGCCAAAGTTTAACAGCTATCAATGAAAAACTGTTTTTT	CASSQSLTAINEKLFF
-	-	TRBV11-2	TRBJ1-1	TGTGCCAGCAGCTTTTATTTATCTGAAGCTTTCTTT	CASSFYLSEAFF
TRBD1	-	TRBV20-1	TRBJ2-2	TGCAGTGCTAAGACAGGGTCCAACACCGGGGAGCTGTTTTTT	CSAKTGSNTGELFF